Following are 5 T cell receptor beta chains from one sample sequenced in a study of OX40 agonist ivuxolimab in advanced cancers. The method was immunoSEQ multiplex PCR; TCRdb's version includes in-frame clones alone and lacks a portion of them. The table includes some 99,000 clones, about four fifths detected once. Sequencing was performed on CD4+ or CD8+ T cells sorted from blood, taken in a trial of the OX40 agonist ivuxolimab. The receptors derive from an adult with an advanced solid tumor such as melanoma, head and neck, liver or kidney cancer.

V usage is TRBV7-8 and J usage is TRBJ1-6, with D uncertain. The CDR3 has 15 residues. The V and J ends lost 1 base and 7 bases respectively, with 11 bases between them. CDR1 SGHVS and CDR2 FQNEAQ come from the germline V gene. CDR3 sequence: CASSLVVDRNSPLHF. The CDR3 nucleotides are TGTGCCAGCAGCTTAGTGGTGGACCGAAATTCACCCCTCCACTTT. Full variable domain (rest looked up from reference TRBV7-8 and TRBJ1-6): GAGVSQSPRYKVAKRGQDVALRCDPISGHVSLFWYQQALGQGPEFLTYFQNEAQLDKSGLPSDRFFAERPEGSVSTLKIQRTQQEDSAVYLCASSLVVDRNSPLHFGNGTRLTVT.

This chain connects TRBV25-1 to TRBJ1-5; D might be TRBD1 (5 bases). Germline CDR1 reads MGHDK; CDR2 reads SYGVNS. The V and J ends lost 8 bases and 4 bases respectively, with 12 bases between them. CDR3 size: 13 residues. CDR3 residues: CASEGEGNQPQHF. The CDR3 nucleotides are TGTGCCAGCGAAGGGGAGGGGAATCAGCCCCAGCATTTT.

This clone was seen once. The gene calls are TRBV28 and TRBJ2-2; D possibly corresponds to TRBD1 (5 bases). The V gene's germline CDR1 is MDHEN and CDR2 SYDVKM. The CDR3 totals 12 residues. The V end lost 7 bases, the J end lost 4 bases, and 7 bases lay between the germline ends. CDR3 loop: CASKTVTGELFF. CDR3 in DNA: TGTGCCAGCAAGACAGTCACCGGGGAGCTGTTTTTT.

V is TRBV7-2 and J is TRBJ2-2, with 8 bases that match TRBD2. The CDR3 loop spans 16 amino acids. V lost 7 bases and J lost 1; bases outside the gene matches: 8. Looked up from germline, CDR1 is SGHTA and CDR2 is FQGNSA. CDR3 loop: CASIRREALNTGELFF. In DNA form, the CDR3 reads TGTGCCAGCATAAGGCGGGAGGCCCTGAACACCGGGGAGCTGTTTTTT.

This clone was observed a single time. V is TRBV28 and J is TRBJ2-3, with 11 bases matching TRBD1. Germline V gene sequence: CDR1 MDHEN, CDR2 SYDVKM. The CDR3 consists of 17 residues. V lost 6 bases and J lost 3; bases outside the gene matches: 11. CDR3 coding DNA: TGTGCCAGCAGCAGGGACAGGGGGGGCCGTTTGACAGATACGCAGTATTTT. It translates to CASSRDRGGRLTDTQYF.